These T cell receptor beta chains were read from a single sample in a study of a mutant IDH1 vaccine in newly diagnosed glioma. The repertoire was sequenced with immunoSEQ multiplex PCR; TCRdb's copy has only in-frame clones and lacks some. The profile shows about 34,000 clones, 80% to 85% of them singletons. This specimen was peripheral blood mononuclear cells (PBMCs), taken from a glioma patient treated with radiotherapy, temozolomide or both. Source of these receptors: a man between 45 and 60 years old with glioma. Some clones in this sample may be carry-over from other donors' samples. Each CDR3 is given with its conserved first and last residue. A D gene is named only where the DNA matches it firmly. Not all rows give a size; the values are once, few, many and, for expanded clones, a class.

v_gene	abundance	j_gene	d_gene	CDR3nt	CDR3aa
TRBV18	.	TRBJ2-7	.	TGTGCCAGCTCACCCGGGAGCCGCTCCTACGAGCAGTACTTC	CASSPGSRSYEQYF
TRBV7-2	.	TRBJ1-2	.	TGTGCCAGCAGCTTAGCGGGGCACGGGGCTGGCTACACCTTC	CASSLAGHGAGYTF
TRBV29-1	once	TRBJ1-1	.	TGCAGCGTTGAGAGGGGTGAGACTGAAGCTTTCTTT	CSVERGETEAFF
TRBV2	.	TRBJ1-4	.	TGTGCCAGCAGTGGGGGACCGGGAACAACTAATGAAAAACTGTTTTTT	CASSGGPGTTNEKLFF
TRBV19	.	TRBJ1-5	.	TGTGCCAGTATGCCCCAGACTAATAGCAATCAGCCCCAGCATTTT	CASMPQTNSNQPQHF
TRBV5-1	once	TRBJ2-1	.	TGCGCCAGCAACGACGGAGTGGGCAGGGGGGACAATGAGCAGTTCTTC	CASNDGVGRGDNEQFF
TRBV5-8	once	TRBJ2-5	.	TGTGCCAGCAGCCGGCAGCAAGAGACCCAGTACTTC	CASSRQQETQYF
TRBV7-9	.	TRBJ1-1	.	TGTGCCAGCAGCTTGATGGAGAACACTGAAGCTTTCTTT	CASSLMENTEAFF
TRBV4-2	.	TRBJ1-3	.	TGTGCCAGCAGTTTCGGGAGGGACACCATATATTTT	CASSFGRDTIYF
TRBV6-5	.	TRBJ1-1	.	TGTGCCAGTCGGTTTGGTCCCTTAACGGCTGAAGCTTTCTTT	CASRFGPLTAEAFF
TRBV25-1	.	TRBJ1-4	TRBD1	TGTGCCAGCAGTGCGTGGACAGGGGTTCGGGATGGTGAAAAACTGTTTTTT	CASSAWTGVRDGEKLFF
TRBV19	.	TRBJ1-5	.	TGTGCCAGCAGTAATGAAAAGGGTATCCATCAGCCCCAGCATTTT	CASSNEKGIHQPQHF